The TCR beta chain described here comes from a study of T cell responses to AZD1222 COVID-19 vaccine. V shed 5 bases and J 1 base; nucleotides not matched to a gene: 3. Germline loops: CDR1 SGHNT, CDR2 YENEEA. There are 15 residues in the CDR3. Assay: immunoSEQ multiplex PCR; the TCRdb copy retains only in-frame clones and omits some. The table has fewer than 150,000 clones, approximately 84% seen once. The genes are TRBV11-3 and TRBJ2-5, with 11 bases that match TRBD2. This receptor was identified in an adult in good health. The sequencing here drew on peripheral blood, taken on day 0 of AZD1222 vaccination. The CDR3 sequence is CASSAGTSGQETQYF. CDR3 in DNA: TGTGCCAGCAGCGCCGGGACTAGCGGCCAAGAGACCCAGTACTTC.